Given below is one T cell receptor (beta chain) in context. V dropped 2 bases and J dropped 3 bases, with 10 bases sitting between them. The CDR3 runs to 14 residues. From germline, CDR1 is SNHLY and CDR2 FYNNEI. Participants spanned ages about 18 to 100 years and resided in some 22 US areas. Researchers sorted participants into cohorts using their self-reported clinical history. The data were taken from a study of blood T cell repertoires in COVID-19. Background on the study: Both acute and convalescent COVID-19 samples were obtained from the United States, Italy and Spain. Sources were T cells, B-cell-depleted T cells, or PBMCs; the material itself was cDNA or gDNA.

Sequenced by immunoSEQ multiplex PCR; TCRdb stores in-frame clones only, minus some. The sample has about 320,000 clones; 87% are singletons. What was sequenced was PBMCs or T cells enriched from blood (not recorded which). The J gene is TRBJ1-1, the V gene TRBV2; a possible D gene is TRBD1 (6 bases). The source is a young woman who had recovered from COVID-19. CDR3 loop: CASSENAGDTEAFF. The CDR3 nucleotides are TGTGCCAGCAGTGAAAACGCAGGGGACACTGAAGCTTTCTTT.